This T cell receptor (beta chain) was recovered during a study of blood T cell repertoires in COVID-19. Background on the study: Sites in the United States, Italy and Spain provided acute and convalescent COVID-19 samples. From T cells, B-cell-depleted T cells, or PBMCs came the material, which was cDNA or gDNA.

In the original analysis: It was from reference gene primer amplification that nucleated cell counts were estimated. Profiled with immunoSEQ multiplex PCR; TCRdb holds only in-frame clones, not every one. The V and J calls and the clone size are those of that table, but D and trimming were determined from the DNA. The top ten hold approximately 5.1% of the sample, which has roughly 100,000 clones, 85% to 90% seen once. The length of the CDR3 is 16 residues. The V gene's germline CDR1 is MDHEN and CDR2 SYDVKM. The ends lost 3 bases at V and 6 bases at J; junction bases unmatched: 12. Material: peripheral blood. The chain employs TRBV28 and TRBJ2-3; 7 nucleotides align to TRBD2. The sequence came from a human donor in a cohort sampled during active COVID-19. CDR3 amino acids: CASSFRGVVSSDTQYF. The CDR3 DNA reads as TGTGCCAGCAGTTTTCGGGGGGTGGTGTCGTCGGATACGCAGTATTTT.